A single sample gave rise to the 20 T cell receptor beta chains below, sequenced in a study of tumor and adjacent non-tumor tissue in lung cancer. RNA was extracted from bulk tissue without any cell sorting. A modified ARM-PCR protocol with three rounds of nested PCR amplified TCRbeta. TCRdb re-derived calls from the multiplex PCR reads in MiXCR, one entry per CDR3 protein. The sample carries approximately 140,000 distinct CDR3 sequences, around 66% recorded once. Specimen: lung tumor tissue. These receptors all come from a man in his 60s with small cell lung cancer.

CDR3 in DNA: TGTGCTAGTGGTCCGCCGGGGGCCGGGGAGCTGTTTTTT. This translates into CASGPPGAGELFF. J is TRBJ2-2 and V is TRBV12-5, with D maybe TRBD2 (6 bases). The CDR3 extends over 13 amino acids. The germline CDR1 and CDR2 sequences are LGHNT and FRNRAP. With 5 bases removed from V and 6 bases from J, the gap between germline ends came to 10 bases.

In this sample, this clonotype turned up many times. The gene calls are TRBV12-3 or TRBV12-4 and TRBJ1-1, with unresolved D. V lost 3 bases and J 6 bases, leaving 8 bases between the germline ends. This CDR3 has 12 residues. The CDR3 region is CASSLAGPEAFF. The CDR3 DNA sequence: TGTGCCAGCAGTTTGGCCGGGCCTGAAGCTTTCTTT.

With regard to this clonotype: A read error may be the cause here, since a much bigger clone is one base away. CDR3 sequence: CSVSSSPGLYDYTF. The DNA of the CDR3 is TGCAGCGTCAGCAGCAGTCCCGGTCTATATGACTACACCTTC. The chain has TRBV29-1 and TRBJ1-2; D gene unclear. CDR1 and CDR2 (germline): SQVTM, ANQGSEA. CDR3 length: 14 residues.

As regards this clonotype: A read error is possible here, since a much larger clone lies one base away. This rearrangement joins TRBV4-1 to TRBJ1-5; D uncertain. V was pared by 4 bases and J by 3 bases, with 10 bases between. Germline values: CDR1 MGHRA, CDR2 YSYEKL. The CDR3 length is 14 residues. The CDR3 bases are TGCGCCAGCAGCCCCACATGGCACAATCAGCCCCAGCATTTT. It is translated as CASSPTWHNQPQHF.

The chain is built from TRBV5-6 and TRBJ2-1; no reliable D call. Trimming took off 7 bases at V and 7 bases at J, with 15 bases between the two ends. The CDR3 length is 13 residues. The germline gives CDR1 SGHDT, CDR2 YYEEEE. DNA for the CDR3: TGTGCCAGCTTAGTCTTACTCCCAAATGAGCAGTTCTTC. As protein: CASLVLLPNEQFF.

This clonotype was counted ten times or more. The V and J genes are TRBV11-3 and TRBJ1-1; D may be TRBD1 (6 bases). CDR1 and CDR2 from the germline V gene are SGHNT and YENEEA. This CDR3 region has 14 residues. Trimming cost V 4 bases and J 4 bases, with 13 bases left between them. CDR3 loop: CASSSPPGATEAFF. For the CDR3, the DNA is TGTGCCAGCAGCTCTCCCCCAGGGGCCACTGAAGCTTTCTTT.

This clonotype was seen ten or more times. The chain carries TRBV20-1 and TRBJ2-2, with D possibly matching TRBD2 (5 bases). Trimming removed 4 bases at V and 5 bases at J, with 11 bases between. This CDR3 has 13 amino acids. Germline V gene sequence: CDR1 DFQATT, CDR2 SNEGSKA (reference sequence). CDR3 DNA: TGCAGTGCTACGGCCTCGGGGACCGGGGAGCTGTTTTTT. It yields the protein CSATASGTGELFF.

Note on this clonotype: A read error may be the cause here, since a much bigger clone is one base away. This rearrangement joins TRBV20-1 to TRBJ2-7; 14 bases agree with TRBD2. The V segment lost 7 bases and the J segment 6 bases; nucleotides outside the gene matches: 5. The CDR3 runs to 13 residues. Germline CDR1 is DFQATT and CDR2 is SNEGSKA (reference sequence). The CDR3 spells CSVGTSGRGEQYF. The CDR3 DNA follows: TGCAGTGTGGGGACTAGCGGGAGAGGCGAGCAGTACTTC.

This chain joins TRBV6-6 and TRBJ1-3, with D unclear. The germline gives CDR1 MNHNY, CDR2 SVGAGI (reference sequence). V lost 4 bases and J 4 bases, leaving 2 bases between the germline ends. This CDR3 is built from 11 residues. The CDR3 loop reads CASSLGNTIYF. The CDR3 nucleotides read TGTGCCAGCAGTTTAGGAAACACCATATATTTT.

The rearrangement uses TRBV28 and TRBJ2-3; D is perhaps TRBD1 (5 bases). The length of the CDR3 is 13 residues. V shed 7 bases and J shed 7 bases, with 15 bases lying between them. Per germline, CDR1 MDHEN and CDR2 SYDVKM. This CDR3 reads CASKITGVNTQYF. Written as DNA, the CDR3 is TGTGCCAGCAAAATAACAGGAGTGAATACGCAGTATTTT.

As to this clonotype: Just one base apart from a much larger clone, this may be a read error. The chain joins TRBV10-2 to TRBJ1-6; 9 nucleotides agree with TRBD1. Germline CDR1 and CDR2: WSHSY and SAAADI. This CDR3 region has 18 residues. CDR3 loop: CPSSLLTPGTGNDSPLHF. CDR3 coding DNA: TGCCCCAGCTCTCTACTCACGCCCGGGACAGGGAACGATTCACCCCTCCACTTT.

The V and J genes are TRBV21-1 and TRBJ2-7; TRBD2 reflects the table's D call only, with no check against the DNA. TRBV21-1 is reported as a pseudogene. CDR3 length: 13 amino acids. The chain's CDR3 is CASSNRLLAGQYV. Here the CDR3 DNA reads TGTGCCAGCAGCAATAGGTTGCTAGCGGGGCAGTACGTC.

This chain uses TRBV6-5 with TRBJ2-5, with D possibly TRBD1 on 6 matching bases. V lost 2 bases and J 2 bases, leaving 12 bases between the germline ends. Germline V gives CDR1 MNHEY, CDR2 SVGAGI. This CDR3 region has 15 residues. The CDR3 region is CASSYKGVDQETQYF. The CDR3 DNA follows: TGTGCCAGCAGTTACAAGGGGGTGGATCAAGAGACCCAGTACTTC.

The chain couples TRBV11-2 to TRBJ2-5; tentative D call: TRBD2 (6 bases). The germline CDR1 and CDR2 sequences are SGHAT and FQNNGV. The CDR3 is made up of 16 amino acids. The germline V and J ends were trimmed by 1 base and 7 bases, with 19 bases remaining between them. For the CDR3, the DNA is TGTGCCAGCAGCTTAGGGCTGTACTTGGGGGGTGGGACCCAGTACTTC. Translation: CASSLGLYLGGGTQYF.

The rearrangement joins TRBV6-1 to TRBJ2-7, with D perhaps matching TRBD1 (5 bases). V was cut by 11 bases and J by 4 bases, with 12 bases left in between. From germline, CDR1 is MNHNS and CDR2 SASEGT. This CDR3 is built from 11 residues. CDR3 sequence (DNA): TGTGCCCACGGCAAGGGGTACGAGCAGTACGTC. Amino acids: CAHGKGYEQYV.

The genes are TRBV24-1 and TRBJ2-1, with TRBD2 identical over 9 bases. CDR1 and CDR2 from the germline V gene are KGHDR and SFDVKD. This CDR3 comprises 20 residues. Trimming took 3 bases from V and 5 from J; bases not matched to a gene: 19. The CDR3 DNA sequence: TGTGCCACCAGTGATCGGACTAGCGTGAGGAACAAACACTTCAACAATGAGCAGTTCTTC. Translated: CATSDRTSVRNKHFNNEQFF.

To note about this clonotype: One base away lies a much larger clone, so this may be a sequencing read error. The chain has TRBV20-1 and TRBJ2-2, with a possible D match to TRBD2 (6 bases). Trimming cost V 1 base and J 7 bases, with 16 bases left between them. CDR1 and CDR2 from the germline V gene are DFQATT and SNEGSKA (reference sequence). The CDR3 totals 15 residues. CDR3 sequence (DNA): TGCAGTGCTAGAGGGCTAGTGGGAGGCGACGGGGAGCTGTTTTTT. Translating it yields CSARGLVGGDGELFF.

The chain couples TRBV9 to TRBJ2-3, with D possibly matching TRBD2 (5 bases). Per the germline V gene, CDR1 is SGDLS and CDR2 is YYNGEE. The germline V and J ends were trimmed by 0 bases and 10 bases, with 9 bases remaining between them. There are 12 residues in the CDR3. The CDR3 spells CASSVEPGAQYF. CDR3 DNA: TGTGCCAGCAGCGTAGAACCCGGGGCGCAGTATTTT. Variable domain in full (rest from reference TRBV9 and TRBJ2-3): DSGVTQTPKHLITATGQRVTLRCSPRSGDLSVYWYQQSLDQGLQFLIQYYNGEERAKGNILERFSAQQFPDLHSELNLSSLELGDSALYFCASSVEPGAQYFGPGTRLTVL.

The CDR3 region is CASRKTGNDEQFF. Written as DNA, the CDR3 is TGTGCCAGCAGAAAAACCGGGAACGATGAGCAGTTCTTC. The chain employs TRBV11-2 and TRBJ2-1; D is perhaps TRBD2 (5 bases). The CDR3 length is 13 residues. V lost 6 bases and J 8 bases, leaving 14 bases between the germline ends. CDR1 is SGHAT and CDR2 is FQNNGV in the germline V gene.

As for this clonotype: One end of the junction fails to match germline, which may point to a read error. The chain uses TRBV29-1 and TRBJ2-1, with 7 bases identical to TRBD1. From germline, CDR1 is SQVTM and CDR2 ANQGSEA. This CDR3 has 24 amino acids. CDR3 DNA sequence: TGCAGTGTTGAAGGGCGGAACAAGGGCCCACAGAAGGAAGGACAGGCCCAGGGCTACAATGAGCAGTTCTTC. This translates into CSVEGRNKGPQKEGQAQGYNEQFF.